This TCR beta chain is drawn from a study of tumor and adjacent non-tumor tissue in lung cancer. Study observations and caveats: Tumor repertoires had a smaller top 100 clone share than normal lung.

Three rounds of nested PCR, following a modified ARM-PCR protocol, produced the TCRbeta library. One entry per CDR3 protein results from TCRdb running MiXCR on the multiplex PCR reads. Among tens of thousands of distinct CDR3 sequences, roughly 69% were seen once, and the ten largest hold 20% to 25%. This clonotype was counted between two and nine times. Its matching antigen is unknown. The junction shows a germline mismatch at one end, possibly a read error. The length of the CDR3 is 13 residues. Germline V CDR1 and CDR2: MNHEY, SVGAGI. RNA was extracted from bulk tissue without any cell sorting. More than 3 cm separated this lung sample from the edge of the tumor.

The sequenced sample was distant non-tumor lung tissue. This chain joins TRBV6-5 and TRBJ1-1, with 7 bases identical to TRBD1. The receptor's source is a woman aged 55 to 70 with non-small cell lung cancer. The CDR3 region is CASSRTGDTEALF. The CDR3 nucleotides read TGTGCCAGCAGCCGTACAGGGGACACTGAAGCTCTCTTT.